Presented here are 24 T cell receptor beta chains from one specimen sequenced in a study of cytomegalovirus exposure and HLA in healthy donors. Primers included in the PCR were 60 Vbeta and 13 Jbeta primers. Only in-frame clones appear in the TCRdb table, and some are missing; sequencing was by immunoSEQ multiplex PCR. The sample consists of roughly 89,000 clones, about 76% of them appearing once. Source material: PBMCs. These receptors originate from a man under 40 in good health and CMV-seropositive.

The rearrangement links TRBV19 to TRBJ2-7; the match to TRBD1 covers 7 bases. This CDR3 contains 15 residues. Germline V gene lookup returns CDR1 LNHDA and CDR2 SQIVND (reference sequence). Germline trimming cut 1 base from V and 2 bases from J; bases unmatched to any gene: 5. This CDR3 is CASSIAGQGAYEQYF. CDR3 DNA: TGTGCCAGTAGTATAGCAGGCCAGGGGGCCTACGAGCAGTACTTC.

The CDR3 protein is CASSSSGTGGGTPLHF. CDR3 in DNA: TGTGCCAGCAGTTCCTCCGGGACAGGGGGCGGTACACCCCTCCACTTT. The chain couples TRBV27 to TRBJ1-6; TRBD1 matches at 12 bases. The CDR3 length is 16 residues. V lost 4 bases to trimming and J lost 11 bases; unmatched junction nucleotides: 9. Per the germline V gene, CDR1 is MNHEY and CDR2 is SMNVEV (reference sequence).

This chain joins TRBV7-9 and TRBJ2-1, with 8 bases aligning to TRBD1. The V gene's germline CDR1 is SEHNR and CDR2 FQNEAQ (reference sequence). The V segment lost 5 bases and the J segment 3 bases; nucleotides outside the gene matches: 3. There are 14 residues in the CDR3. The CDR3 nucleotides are TGTGCCAGCAGCCGTGGACAGGGCTACAATGAGCAGTTCTTC. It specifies CASSRGQGYNEQFF.

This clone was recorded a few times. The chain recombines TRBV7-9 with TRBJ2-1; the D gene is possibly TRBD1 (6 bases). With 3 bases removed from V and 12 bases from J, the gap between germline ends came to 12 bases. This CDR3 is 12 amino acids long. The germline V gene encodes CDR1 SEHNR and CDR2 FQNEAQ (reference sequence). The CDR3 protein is CASSLGQDRQFF. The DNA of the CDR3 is TGTGCCAGCAGCTTGGGCCAGGACAGGCAGTTCTTC.

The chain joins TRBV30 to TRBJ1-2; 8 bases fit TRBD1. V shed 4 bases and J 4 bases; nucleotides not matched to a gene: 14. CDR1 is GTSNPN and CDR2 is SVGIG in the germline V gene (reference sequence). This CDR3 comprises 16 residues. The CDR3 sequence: CAWKSRQGAMAYGYTF. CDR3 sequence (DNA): TGTGCCTGGAAATCCAGGCAGGGGGCGATGGCCTATGGCTACACCTTC.

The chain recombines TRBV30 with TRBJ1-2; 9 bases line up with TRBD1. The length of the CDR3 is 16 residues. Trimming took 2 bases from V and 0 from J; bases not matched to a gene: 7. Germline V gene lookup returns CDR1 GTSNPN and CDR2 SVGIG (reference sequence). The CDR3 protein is CAWSIPGTGTNYGYTF. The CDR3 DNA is TGTGCCTGGAGTATACCCGGGACAGGGACTAACTATGGCTACACCTTC. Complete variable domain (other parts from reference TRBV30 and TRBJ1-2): SQTIHQWPATLVQPVGSPLSLECTVEGTSNPNLYWYRQAAGRGLQLLFYSVGIGQISSEVPQNLSASRPQDRQFILSSKKLLLSDSGFYLCAWSIPGTGTNYGYTFGSGTRLTVV.

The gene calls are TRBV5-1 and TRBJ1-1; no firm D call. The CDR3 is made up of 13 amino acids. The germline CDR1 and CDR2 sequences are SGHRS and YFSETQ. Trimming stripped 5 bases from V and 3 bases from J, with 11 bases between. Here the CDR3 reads CASRAGVDTEAFF. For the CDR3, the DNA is TGCGCCAGCAGGGCCGGAGTCGACACTGAAGCTTTCTTT.

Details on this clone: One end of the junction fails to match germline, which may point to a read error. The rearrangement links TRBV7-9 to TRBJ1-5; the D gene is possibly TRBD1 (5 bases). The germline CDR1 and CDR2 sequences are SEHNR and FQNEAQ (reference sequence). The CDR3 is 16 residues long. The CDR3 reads CSSSLTRAQENQPQHF. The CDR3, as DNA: TGTTCCAGCAGCTTAACTCGGGCACAGGAAAATCAGCCCCAGCATTTT.

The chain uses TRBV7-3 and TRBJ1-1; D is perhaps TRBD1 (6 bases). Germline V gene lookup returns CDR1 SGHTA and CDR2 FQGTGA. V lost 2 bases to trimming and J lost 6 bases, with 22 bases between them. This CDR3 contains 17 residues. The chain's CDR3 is CASSLLADRSAGPEAFF. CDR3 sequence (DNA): TGTGCCAGCAGCTTATTAGCCGACAGGTCGGCGGGCCCTGAAGCTTTCTTT.

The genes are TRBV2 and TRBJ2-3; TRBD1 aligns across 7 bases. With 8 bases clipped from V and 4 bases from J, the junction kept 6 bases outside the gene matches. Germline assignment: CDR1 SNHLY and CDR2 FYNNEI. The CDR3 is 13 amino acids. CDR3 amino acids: CASREGASDTQYF. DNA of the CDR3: TGTGCCAGCCGAGAGGGGGCCTCAGATACGCAGTATTTT.

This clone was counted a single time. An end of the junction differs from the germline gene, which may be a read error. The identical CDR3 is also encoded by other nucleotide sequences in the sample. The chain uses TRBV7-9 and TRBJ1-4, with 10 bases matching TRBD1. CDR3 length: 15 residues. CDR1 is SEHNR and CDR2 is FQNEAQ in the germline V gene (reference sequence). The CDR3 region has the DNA TGCGCCAGCAGCCTCGACAGGGGGCGCAATGAAAAACTGTTTTTT. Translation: CASSLDRGRNEKLFF.

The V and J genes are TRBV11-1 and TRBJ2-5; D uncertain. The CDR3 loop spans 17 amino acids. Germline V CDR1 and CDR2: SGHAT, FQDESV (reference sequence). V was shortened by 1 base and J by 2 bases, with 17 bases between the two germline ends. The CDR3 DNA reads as TGTGCCAGCAGCTTAGATTGGTCAGCGACGGTACAAGAGACCCAGTACTTC. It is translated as CASSLDWSATVQETQYF.

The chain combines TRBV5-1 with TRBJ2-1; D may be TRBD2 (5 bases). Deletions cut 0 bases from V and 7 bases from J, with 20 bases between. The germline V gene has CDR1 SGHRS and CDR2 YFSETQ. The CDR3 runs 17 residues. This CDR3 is CASSLGLKPTGRNEQFF. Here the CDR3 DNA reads TGCGCCAGCAGCTTGGGACTAAAACCCACCGGACGGAATGAGCAGTTCTTC. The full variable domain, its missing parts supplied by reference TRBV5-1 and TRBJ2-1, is KAGVTQTPRYLIKTRGQQVTLSCSPISGHRSVSWYQQTPGQGLQFLFEYFSETQRNKGNFPGRFSGRQFSNSRSEMNVSTLELGDSALYLCASSLGLKPTGRNEQFFGPGTRLTVL.

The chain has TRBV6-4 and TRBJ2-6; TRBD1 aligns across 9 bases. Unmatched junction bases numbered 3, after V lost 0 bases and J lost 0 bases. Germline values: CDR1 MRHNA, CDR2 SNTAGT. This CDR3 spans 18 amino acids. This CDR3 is CASSDSGQGFSGANVLTF. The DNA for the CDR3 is TGTGCCAGCAGTGACTCGGGACAGGGCTTCTCTGGGGCCAACGTCCTGACTTTC.

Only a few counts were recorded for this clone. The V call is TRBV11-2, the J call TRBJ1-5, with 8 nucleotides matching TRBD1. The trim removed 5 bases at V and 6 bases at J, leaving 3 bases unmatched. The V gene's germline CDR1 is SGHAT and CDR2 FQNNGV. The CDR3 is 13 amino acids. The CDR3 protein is CASSLDRGQPQHF. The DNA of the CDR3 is TGTGCCAGCAGCCTCGACAGGGGTCAGCCCCAGCATTTT.

The DNA of the CDR3 is TGTGCCAGCAGTGAAGCAGGGAGCTATGGCTACACCTTC. Its translation is CASSEAGSYGYTF. V usage is TRBV6-1 and J usage is TRBJ1-2; no reliable D call. The length of the CDR3 is 13 residues. CDR1 is MNHNS, CDR2 SASEGT, per germline. The V end was cut by 0 bases, the J end by 4 bases, with 6 bases between.

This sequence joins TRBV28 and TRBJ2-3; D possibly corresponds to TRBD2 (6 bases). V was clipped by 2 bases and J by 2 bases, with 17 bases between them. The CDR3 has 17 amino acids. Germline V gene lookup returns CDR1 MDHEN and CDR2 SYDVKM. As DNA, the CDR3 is TGTGCCAGCAGTTTAAGCTTGGCGGGGTTATTCACAGATACGCAGTATTTT. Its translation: CASSLSLAGLFTDTQYF. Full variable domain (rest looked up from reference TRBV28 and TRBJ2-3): DVKVTQSSRYLVKRTGEKVFLECVQDMDHENMFWYRQDPGLGLRLIYFSYDVKMKEKGDIPEGYSVSREKKERFSLILESASTNQTSMYLCASSLSLAGLFTDTQYFGPGTRLTVL.

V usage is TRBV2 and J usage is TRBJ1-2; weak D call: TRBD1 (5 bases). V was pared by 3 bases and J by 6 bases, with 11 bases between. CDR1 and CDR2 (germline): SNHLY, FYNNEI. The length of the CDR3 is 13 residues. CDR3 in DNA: TGTGCCAGCAGTGATGCAGGGTACCATGGCTACACCTTC. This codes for CASSDAGYHGYTF. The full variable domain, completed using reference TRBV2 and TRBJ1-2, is EPEVTQTPSHQVTQMGQEVILRCVPISNHLYFYWYRQILGQKVEFLVSFYNNEISEKSEIFDDQFSVERPDGSNFTLKIRSTKLEDSAMYFCASSDAGYHGYTFGSGTRLTVV.

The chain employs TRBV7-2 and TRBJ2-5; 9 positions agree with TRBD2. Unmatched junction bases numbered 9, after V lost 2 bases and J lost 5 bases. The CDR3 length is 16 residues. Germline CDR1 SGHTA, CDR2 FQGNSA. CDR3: CASSLKWRGGSETQYF. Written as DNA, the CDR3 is TGTGCCAGCAGCTTAAAATGGCGGGGGGGCTCGGAGACCCAGTACTTC.

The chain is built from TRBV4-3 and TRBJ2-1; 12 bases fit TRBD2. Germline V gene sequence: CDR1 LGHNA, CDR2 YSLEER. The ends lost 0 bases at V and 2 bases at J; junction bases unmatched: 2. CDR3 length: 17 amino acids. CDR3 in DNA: TGCGCCAGCAGCCAAGAGCGGACTAGCGGGACCTACAATGAGCAGTTCTTC. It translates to CASSQERTSGTYNEQFF.

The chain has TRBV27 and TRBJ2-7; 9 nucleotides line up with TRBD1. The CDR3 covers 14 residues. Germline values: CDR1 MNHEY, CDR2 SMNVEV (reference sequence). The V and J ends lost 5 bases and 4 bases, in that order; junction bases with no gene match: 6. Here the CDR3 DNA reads TGTGCCAGCAGTATCGGGACAGGGTTGTACGAGCAGTACTTC. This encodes CASSIGTGLYEQYF.

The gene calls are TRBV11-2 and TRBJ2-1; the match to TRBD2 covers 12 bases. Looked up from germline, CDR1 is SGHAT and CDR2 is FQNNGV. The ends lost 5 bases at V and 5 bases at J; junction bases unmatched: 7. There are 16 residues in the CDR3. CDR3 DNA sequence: TGTGCCAGCAGCCTCTGGACTAGCGGGGCCGACAATGAGCAGTTCTTC. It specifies CASSLWTSGADNEQFF.

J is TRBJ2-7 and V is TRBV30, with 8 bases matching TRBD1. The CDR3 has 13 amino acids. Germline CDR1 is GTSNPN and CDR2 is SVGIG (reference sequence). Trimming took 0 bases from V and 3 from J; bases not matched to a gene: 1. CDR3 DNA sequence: TGTGCCTGGAGTGTAACAGGGGGCTACGAGCAGTACTTC. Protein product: CAWSVTGGYEQYF.

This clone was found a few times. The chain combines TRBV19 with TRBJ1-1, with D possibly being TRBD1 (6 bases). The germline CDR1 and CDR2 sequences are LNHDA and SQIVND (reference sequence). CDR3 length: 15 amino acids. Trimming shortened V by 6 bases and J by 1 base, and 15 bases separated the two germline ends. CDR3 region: CASRNRDTWNTEAFF. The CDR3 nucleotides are TGTGCCAGTAGAAACCGGGACACTTGGAACACTGAAGCTTTCTTT.